This T cell receptor (beta chain) was sequenced in a study of T-cell memory formation after mild COVID-19. The V gene end was trimmed by 1 base and the J gene end by 7 bases; junction bases not matched to a gene: 3. CDR1 and CDR2 (germline): KGHSH, LQKENI. This CDR3 is built from 14 residues. Each CDR3 protein is one row after TCRdb ran MiXCR on the 5' RACE reads. The sample shows around 140,000 distinct CDR3 sequences, roughly 6.2% of them seen only once. The specimen was PBMCs or a T cell subset sorted from them (not recorded which). The chain carries TRBV18 and TRBJ1-4; 7 nucleotides agree with TRBD1. This receptor was obtained from an adult woman who had mild COVID-19 (a few samples of this study predate the infection). Cell type and time point are not known. CDR3 nucleotide sequence: TGTGCCAGCTCACCACAGGGGGCGGGTGAAAAACTGTTTTTT. Protein product: CASSPQGAGEKLFF.